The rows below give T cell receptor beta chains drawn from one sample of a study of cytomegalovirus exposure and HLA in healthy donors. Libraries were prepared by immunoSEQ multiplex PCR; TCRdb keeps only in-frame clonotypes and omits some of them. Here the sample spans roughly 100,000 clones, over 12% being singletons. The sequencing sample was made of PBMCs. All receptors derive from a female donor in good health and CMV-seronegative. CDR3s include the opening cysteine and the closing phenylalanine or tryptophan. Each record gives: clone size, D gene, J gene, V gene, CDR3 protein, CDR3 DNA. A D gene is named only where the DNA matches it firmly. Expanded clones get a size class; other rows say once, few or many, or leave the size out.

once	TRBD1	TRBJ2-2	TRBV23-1	CASSQQGACTGELFF	TGCGCCAGCAGTCAACAGGGGGCATGCACCGGGGAGCTGTTTTTT
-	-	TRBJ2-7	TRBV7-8	CASSLLAQSYEQYF	TGTGCCAGCAGCTTACTAGCGCAGTCCTACGAGCAGTACTTC
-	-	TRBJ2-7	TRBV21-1	CASTGQGFYEQYF	TGTGCCAGCACCGGACAGGGATTCTACGAGCAGTACTTC
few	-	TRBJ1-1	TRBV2	CASRDGTHTEAFF	TGTGCCAGCAGGGATGGGACACACACTGAAGCTTTCTTT
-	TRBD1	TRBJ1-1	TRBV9	CASSATGVNTEAFF	TGTGCCAGCAGCGCCACAGGGGTGAACACTGAAGCTTTCTTT
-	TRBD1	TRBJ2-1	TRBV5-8	CASRTGTGGAVNEQFF	TGTGCCAGCAGAACCGGGACAGGGGGCGCGGTGAATGAGCAGTTCTTC
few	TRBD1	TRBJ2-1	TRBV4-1	CASSQAVRQGVDEQFF	TGCGCCAGCAGCCAAGCCGTCCGACAGGGGGTTGATGAGCAGTTCTTC
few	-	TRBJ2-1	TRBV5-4	CASSVPGSSYNEQFF	TGTGCCAGCAGCGTTCCCGGGAGCTCCTACAATGAGCAGTTCTTC
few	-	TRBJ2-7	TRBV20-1	CSARLSYEQYF	TGCAGTGCTAGACTCTCCTACGAGCAGTACTTC
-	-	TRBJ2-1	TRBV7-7	CASSLDLGPYNEQFF	TGTGCTAGCAGCTTAGACCTGGGGCCTTACAATGAGCAGTTCTTC
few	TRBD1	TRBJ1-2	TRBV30	CAWSGGQVGYTF	TGTGCCTGGAGTGGGGGACAGGTTGGCTACACCTTC
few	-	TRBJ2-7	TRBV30	CAWSFADEQYF	TGTGCCTGGAGTTTTGCGGACGAGCAGTACTTC
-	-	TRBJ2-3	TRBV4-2	CASSQGGGHEADTQYF	TGTGCCAGCAGCCAAGGTGGCGGGCACGAGGCGGATACGCAGTATTTT
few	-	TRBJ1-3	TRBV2	CASSEGRAGNTIYF	TGTGCCAGCAGTGAGGGCAGGGCTGGAAACACCATATATTTT
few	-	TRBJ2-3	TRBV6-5	CASSYRPEGTDTQYF	TGTGCCAGCAGTTACAGGCCCGAGGGCACAGATACGCAGTATTTT
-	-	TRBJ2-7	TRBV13	CASSPVRPSEQYF	TGTGCCAGCAGCCCAGTCCGCCCCAGCGAGCAGTACTTC
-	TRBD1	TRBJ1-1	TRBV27	CASSATFRQGGNAEAFF	TGTGCCAGCAGTGCCACCTTTCGACAGGGAGGCAACGCTGAAGCTTTCTTT
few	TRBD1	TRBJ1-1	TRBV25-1	CASSPGQYTEAFF	TGTGCCAGCAGCCCGGGACAGTACACTGAAGCTTTCTTT